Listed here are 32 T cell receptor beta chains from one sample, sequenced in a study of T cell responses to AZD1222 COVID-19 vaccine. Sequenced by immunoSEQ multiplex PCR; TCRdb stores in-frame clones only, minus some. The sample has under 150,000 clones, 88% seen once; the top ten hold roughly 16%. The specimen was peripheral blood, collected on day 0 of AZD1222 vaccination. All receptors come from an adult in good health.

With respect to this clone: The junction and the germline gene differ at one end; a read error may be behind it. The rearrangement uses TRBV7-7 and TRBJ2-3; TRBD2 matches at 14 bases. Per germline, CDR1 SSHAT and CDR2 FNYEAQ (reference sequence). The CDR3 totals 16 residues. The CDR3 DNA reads TGTGCTAGCAGCGTGGGACTAGCGGGGGCGGGAGATACGCAGTATTTT. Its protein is CASSVGLAGAGDTQYF.

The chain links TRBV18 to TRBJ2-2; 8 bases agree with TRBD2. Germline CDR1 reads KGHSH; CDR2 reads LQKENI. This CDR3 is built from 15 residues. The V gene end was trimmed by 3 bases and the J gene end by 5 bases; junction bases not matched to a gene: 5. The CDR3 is CASSPLRGGTGELFF. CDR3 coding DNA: TGTGCCAGCTCACCCCTACGGGGGGGGACCGGGGAGCTGTTTTTT.

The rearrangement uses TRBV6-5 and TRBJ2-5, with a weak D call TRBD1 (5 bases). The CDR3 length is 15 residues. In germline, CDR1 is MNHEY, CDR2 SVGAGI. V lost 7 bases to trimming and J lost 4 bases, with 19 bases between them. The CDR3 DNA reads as TGTGCCAGCATCCCCCATGGGGCTAGGGCAGAGACCCAGTACTTC. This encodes CASIPHGARAETQYF.

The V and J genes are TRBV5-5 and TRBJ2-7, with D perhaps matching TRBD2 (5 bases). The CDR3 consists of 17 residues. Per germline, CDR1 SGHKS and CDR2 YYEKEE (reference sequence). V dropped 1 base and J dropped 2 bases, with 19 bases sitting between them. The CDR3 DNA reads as TGTGCCAGCAGCTTGAGAGAGGGAGAGGGCTACACCTACGAGCAGTACTTC. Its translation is CASSLREGEGYTYEQYF. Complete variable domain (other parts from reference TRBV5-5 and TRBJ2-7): DAGVTQSPTHLIKTRGQQVTLRCSPISGHKSVSWYQQVLGQGPQFIFQYYEKEERGRGNFPDRFSARQFPNYSSELNVNALLLGDSALYLCASSLREGEGYTYEQYFGPGTRLTVT.

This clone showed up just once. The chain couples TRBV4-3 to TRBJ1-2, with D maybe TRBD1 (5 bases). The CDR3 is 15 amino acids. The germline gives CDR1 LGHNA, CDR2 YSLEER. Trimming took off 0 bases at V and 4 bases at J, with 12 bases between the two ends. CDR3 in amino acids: CASSQDPEGIYGYTF. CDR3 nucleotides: TGCGCCAGCAGCCAAGATCCAGAGGGGATCTATGGCTACACCTTC.

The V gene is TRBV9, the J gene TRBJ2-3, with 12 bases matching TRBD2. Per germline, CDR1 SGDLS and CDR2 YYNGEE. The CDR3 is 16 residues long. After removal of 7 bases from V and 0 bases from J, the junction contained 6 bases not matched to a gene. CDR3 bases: TGTGCCAGCGGGCTAGCGGGGGGGCGGAGCACAGATACGCAGTATTTT. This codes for CASGLAGGRSTDTQYF. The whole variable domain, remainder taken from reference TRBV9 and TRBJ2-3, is DSGVTQTPKHLITATGQRVTLRCSPRSGDLSVYWYQQSLDQGLQFLIQYYNGEERAKGNILERFSAQQFPDLHSELNLSSLELGDSALYFCASGLAGGRSTDTQYFGPGTRLTVL.

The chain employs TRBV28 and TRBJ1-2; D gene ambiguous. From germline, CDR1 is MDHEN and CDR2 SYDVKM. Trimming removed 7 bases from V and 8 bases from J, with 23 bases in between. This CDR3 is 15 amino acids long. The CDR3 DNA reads TGTGCCAGCACGTCGGAGAAAGGGAGAGGGAAGGGCTACACCTTC. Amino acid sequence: CASTSEKGRGKGYTF.

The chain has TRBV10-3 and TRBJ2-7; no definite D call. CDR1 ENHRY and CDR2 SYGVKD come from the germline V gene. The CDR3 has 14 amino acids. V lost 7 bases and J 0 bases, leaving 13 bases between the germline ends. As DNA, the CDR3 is TGTGCCATCAACTCCGGGCTTAGCTCCTACGAGCAGTACTTC. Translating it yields CAINSGLSSYEQYF.

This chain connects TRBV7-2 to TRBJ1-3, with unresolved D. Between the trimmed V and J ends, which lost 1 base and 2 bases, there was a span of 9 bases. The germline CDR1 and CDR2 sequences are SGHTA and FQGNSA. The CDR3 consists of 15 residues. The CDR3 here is CASSLGAGPGNTIYF. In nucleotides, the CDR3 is TGTGCCAGCAGCTTAGGAGCCGGACCTGGAAACACCATATATTTT.

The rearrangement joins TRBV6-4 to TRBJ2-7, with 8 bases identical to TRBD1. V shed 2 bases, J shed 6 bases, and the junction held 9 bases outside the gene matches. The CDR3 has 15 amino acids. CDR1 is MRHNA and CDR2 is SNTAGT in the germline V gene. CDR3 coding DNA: TGTGCCAGCAGTGACACGCCGGACAGGGCTTCCGAGCAGTACTTC. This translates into CASSDTPDRASEQYF.

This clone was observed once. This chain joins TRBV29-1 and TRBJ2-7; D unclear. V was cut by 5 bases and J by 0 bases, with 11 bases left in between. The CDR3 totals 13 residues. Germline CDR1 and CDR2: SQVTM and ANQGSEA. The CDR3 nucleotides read TGCAGCGTTAAAAGGGTGAGCTCCTACGAGCAGTACTTC. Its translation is CSVKRVSSYEQYF.

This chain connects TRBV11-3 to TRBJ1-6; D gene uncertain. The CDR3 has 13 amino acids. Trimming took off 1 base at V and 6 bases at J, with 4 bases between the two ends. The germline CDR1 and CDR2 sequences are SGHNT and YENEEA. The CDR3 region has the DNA TGTGCCAGCAGCTTAGGTGGTAATTCACCCCTCCACTTT. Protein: CASSLGGNSPLHF.

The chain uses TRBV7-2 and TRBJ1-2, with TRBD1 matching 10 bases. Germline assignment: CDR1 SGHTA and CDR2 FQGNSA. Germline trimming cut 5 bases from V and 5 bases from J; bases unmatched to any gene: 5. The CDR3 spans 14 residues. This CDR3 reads CASSTRDRGYGYTF. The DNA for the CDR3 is TGTGCCAGCAGCACCCGGGACAGGGGTTATGGCTACACCTTC.

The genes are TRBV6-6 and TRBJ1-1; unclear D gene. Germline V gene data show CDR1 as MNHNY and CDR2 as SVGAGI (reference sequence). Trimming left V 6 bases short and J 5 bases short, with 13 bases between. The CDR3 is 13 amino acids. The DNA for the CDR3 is TGTGCCAGCAGGAACCTTGGTGAGACTGAAGCTTTCTTT. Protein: CASRNLGETEAFF.

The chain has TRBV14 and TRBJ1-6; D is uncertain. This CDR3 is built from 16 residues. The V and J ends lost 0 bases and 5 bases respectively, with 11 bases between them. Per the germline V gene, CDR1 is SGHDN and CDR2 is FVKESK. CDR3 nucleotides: TGTGCCAGCAGCCAAGAGAAGGGTTTTAATAATTCACCCCTCCACTTT. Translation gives CASSQEKGFNNSPLHF.

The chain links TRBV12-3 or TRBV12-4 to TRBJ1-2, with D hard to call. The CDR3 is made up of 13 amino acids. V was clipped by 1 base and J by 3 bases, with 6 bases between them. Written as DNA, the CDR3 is TGTGCCAGCAGTTTAGGAGGGCACTATGGCTACACCTTC. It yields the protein CASSLGGHYGYTF.

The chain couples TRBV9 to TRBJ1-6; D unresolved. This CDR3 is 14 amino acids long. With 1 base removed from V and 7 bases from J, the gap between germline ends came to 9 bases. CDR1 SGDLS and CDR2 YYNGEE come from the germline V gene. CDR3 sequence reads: CASSVSGLNSPLHF. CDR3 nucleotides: TGTGCCAGCAGCGTATCAGGCCTAAATTCACCCCTCCACTTT. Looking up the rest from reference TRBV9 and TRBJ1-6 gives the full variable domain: DSGVTQTPKHLITATGQRVTLRCSPRSGDLSVYWYQQSLDQGLQFLIQYYNGEERAKGNILERFSAQQFPDLHSELNLSSLELGDSALYFCASSVSGLNSPLHFGNGTRLTVT.

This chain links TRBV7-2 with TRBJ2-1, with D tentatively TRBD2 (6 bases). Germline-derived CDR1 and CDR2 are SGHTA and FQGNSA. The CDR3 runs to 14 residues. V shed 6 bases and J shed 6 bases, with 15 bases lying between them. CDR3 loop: CASSSQWRGNEQFF. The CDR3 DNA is TGTGCCAGCAGTTCCCAGTGGAGGGGCAATGAGCAGTTCTTC. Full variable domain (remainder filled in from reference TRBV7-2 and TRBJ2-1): GAGVSQSPSNKVTEKGKDVELRCDPISGHTALYWYRQSLGQGLEFLIYFQGNSAPDKSGLPSDRFSAERTGGSVSTLTIQRTQQEDSAVYLCASSSQWRGNEQFFGPGTRLTVL.

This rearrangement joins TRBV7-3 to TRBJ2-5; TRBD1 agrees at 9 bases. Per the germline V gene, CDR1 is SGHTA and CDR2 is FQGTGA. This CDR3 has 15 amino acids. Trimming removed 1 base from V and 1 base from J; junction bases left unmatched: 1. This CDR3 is CASSLRQGVQETQYF. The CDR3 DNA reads TGTGCCAGCAGCTTAAGACAGGGGGTCCAAGAGACCCAGTACTTC.

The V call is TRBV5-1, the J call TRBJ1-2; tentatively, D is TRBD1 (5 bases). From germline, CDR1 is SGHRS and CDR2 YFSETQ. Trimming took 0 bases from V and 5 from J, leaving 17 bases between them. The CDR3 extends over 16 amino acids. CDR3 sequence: CASSLETGTDGYGYTF. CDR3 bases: TGCGCCAGCAGCTTGGAAACGGGGACCGACGGGTATGGCTACACCTTC.

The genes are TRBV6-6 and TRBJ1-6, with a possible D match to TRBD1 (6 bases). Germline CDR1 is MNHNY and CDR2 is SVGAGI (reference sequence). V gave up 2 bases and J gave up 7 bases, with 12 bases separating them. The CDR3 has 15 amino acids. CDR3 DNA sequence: TGTGCCAGCAGTTACGGGACAATTGTAAATTCACCCCTCCACTTT. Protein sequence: CASSYGTIVNSPLHF.

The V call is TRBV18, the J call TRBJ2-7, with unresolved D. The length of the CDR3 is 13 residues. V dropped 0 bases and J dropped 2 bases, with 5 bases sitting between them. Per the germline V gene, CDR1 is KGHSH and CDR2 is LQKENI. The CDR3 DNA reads TGTGCCAGCTCACCACCTATGACCTACGAGCAGTACTTC. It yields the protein CASSPPMTYEQYF.

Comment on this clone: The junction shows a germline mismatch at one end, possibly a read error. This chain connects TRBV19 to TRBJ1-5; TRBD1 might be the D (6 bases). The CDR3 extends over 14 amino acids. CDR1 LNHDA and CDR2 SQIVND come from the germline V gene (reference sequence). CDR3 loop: CASSMGRGNQLQHF. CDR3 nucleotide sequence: TGTGCCAGTAGTATGGGCAGGGGTAATCAGCTCCAGCATTTT.

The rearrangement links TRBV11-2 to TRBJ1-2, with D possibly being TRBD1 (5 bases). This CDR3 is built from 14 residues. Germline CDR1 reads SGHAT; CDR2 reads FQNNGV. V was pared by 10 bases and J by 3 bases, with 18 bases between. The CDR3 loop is CATDARGGHYGYTF. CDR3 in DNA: TGTGCCACCGACGCCCGGGGGGGTCACTATGGCTACACCTTC.

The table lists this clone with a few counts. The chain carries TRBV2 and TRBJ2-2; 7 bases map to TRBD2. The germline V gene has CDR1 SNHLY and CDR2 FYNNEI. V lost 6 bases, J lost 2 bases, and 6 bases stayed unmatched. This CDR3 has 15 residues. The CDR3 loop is CASRAAGHNTGELFF. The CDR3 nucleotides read TGTGCCAGCAGGGCAGCGGGGCATAACACCGGGGAGCTGTTTTTT.

In DNA, the CDR3 is TGTGCCAGCAGCTCCTCGGCGTTGGGGATGAACACTGAAGCTTTCTTT. Encoded protein: CASSSSALGMNTEAFF. The chain links TRBV11-2 to TRBJ1-1; unclear D gene. Trimming took 4 bases from V and 0 from J, leaving 15 bases between them. CDR3 length: 16 residues. The germline V gene has CDR1 SGHAT and CDR2 FQNNGV. The variable domain in full, completed from reference TRBV11-2 and TRBJ1-1, reads EAGVAQSPRYKIIEKRQSVAFWCNPISGHATLYWYQQILGQGPKLLIQFQNNGVVDDSQLPKDRFSAERLKGVDSTLKIQPAKLEDSAVYLCASSSSALGMNTEAFFGQGTRLTVV.

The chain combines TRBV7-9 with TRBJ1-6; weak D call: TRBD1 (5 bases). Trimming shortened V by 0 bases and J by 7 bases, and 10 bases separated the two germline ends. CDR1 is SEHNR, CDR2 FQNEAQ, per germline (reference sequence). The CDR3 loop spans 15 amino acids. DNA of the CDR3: TGTGCCAGCAGCTTAGCGCTCGGGGGAAATTCACCCCTCCACTTT. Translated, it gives CASSLALGGNSPLHF.

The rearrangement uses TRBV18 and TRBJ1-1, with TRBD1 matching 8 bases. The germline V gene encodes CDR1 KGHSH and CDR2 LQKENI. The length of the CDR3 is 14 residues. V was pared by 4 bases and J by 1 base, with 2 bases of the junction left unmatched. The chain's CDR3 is CASSLGQENTEAFF. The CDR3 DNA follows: TGTGCCAGCTCACTGGGACAGGAGAACACTGAAGCTTTCTTT.

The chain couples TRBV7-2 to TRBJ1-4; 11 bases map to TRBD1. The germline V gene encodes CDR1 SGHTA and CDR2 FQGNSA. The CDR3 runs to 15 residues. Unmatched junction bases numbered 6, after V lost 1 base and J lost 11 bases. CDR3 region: CASSLGGTGGVKLFF. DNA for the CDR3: TGTGCCAGCAGCTTAGGGGGGACAGGGGGTGTCAAACTGTTTTTT.

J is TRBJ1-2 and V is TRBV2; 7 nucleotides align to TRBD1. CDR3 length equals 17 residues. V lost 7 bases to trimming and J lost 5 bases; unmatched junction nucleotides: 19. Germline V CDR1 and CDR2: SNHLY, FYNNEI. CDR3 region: CASTEWRTAGGIYGYTF. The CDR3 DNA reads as TGTGCCAGCACCGAATGGAGGACGGCAGGGGGGATATATGGCTACACCTTC.

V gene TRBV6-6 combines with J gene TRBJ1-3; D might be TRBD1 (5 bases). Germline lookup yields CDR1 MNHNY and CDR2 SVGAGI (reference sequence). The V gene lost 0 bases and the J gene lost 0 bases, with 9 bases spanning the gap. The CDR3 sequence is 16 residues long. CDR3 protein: CASSYSNGGSGNTIYF. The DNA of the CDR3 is TGTGCCAGCAGTTACTCGAATGGGGGCTCTGGAAACACCATATATTTT.

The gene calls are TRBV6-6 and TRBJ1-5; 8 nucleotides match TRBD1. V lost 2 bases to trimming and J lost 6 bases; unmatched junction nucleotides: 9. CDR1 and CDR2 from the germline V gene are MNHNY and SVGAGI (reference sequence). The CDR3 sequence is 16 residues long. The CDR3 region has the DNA TGTGCCAGCAGTTACAAAAAAGGACAGGGACCTCAGCCCCAGCATTTT. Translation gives CASSYKKGQGPQPQHF.